This T cell receptor (beta chain) originates from a study of post-analysis software for immune sequencing data. General study points: In patients, about 5 TRBV segments were more frequent than in controls, with TRBV5-6, TRBV5-1 and TRBV20-1 among them. F-measure co-clustering was strong for batch-matched samples.

Notes on this clonotype: What it binds is unknown.

The length of the CDR3 is 16 residues. Germline lookup yields CDR1 SNHLY and CDR2 FYNNEI. cDNA libraries of TCR beta carried unique molecular identifiers. One entry per CDR3 protein results from TCRdb running MiXCR on the PCR reads. This sample has 700,000 to 900,000 distinct CDR3 sequences; 46% occur once, and the top ten carry approximately 4.4%. What was sequenced was blood. The receptor was derived from a girl under 18 with multiple sclerosis. The rearrangement uses TRBV2 and TRBJ2-7, with 11 positions matching TRBD2. The end of the DNA fits TRBJ2-5 better, so the J call may be wrong. The CDR3 sequence is CASSESGLAGGGTQYF. In nucleotides, the CDR3 is TGTGCCAGCAGTGAATCCGGTCTAGCGGGAGGAGGGACCCAGTACTTC.